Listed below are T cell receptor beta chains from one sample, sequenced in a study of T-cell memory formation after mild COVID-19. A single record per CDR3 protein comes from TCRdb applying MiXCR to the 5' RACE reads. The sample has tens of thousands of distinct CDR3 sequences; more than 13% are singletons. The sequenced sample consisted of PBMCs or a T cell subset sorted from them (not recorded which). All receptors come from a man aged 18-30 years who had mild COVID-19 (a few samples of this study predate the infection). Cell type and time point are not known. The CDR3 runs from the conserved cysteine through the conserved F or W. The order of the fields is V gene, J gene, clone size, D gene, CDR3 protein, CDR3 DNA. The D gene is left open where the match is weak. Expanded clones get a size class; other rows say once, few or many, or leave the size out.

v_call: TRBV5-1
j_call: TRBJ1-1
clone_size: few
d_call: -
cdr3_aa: CASSLSLGGNTEAFF
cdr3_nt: TGCGCCAGCAGCTTGTCCCTTGGGGGGAACACTGAAGCTTTCTTT

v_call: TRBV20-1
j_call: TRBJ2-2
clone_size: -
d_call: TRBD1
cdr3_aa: CSASDPDRGRQAGELFF
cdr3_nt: TGCAGTGCTTCAGACCCGGACAGGGGGCGGCAAGCCGGGGAGCTGTTTTTT

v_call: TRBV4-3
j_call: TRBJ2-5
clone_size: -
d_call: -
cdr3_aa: CASSPDGALYRPETQYF
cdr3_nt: TGCGCCAGCAGCCCCGACGGAGCGTTATATCGGCCGGAGACCCAGTACTTC

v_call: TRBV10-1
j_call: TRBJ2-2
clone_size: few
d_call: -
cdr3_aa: CASSEWKGLSGARELFF
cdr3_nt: TGCGCCAGCAGTGAGTGGAAGGGGCTTTCCGGTGCCAGGGAGCTGTTTTTT

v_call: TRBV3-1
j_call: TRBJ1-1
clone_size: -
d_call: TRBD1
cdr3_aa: CASSQVLTGANTEAFF
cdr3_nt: TGTGCCAGCAGCCAAGTGCTGACAGGGGCGAACACTGAAGCTTTCTTT

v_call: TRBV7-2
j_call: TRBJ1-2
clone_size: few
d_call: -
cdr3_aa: CASSAPWGSDYGYTF
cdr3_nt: TGTGCCAGCAGCGCCCCCTGGGGGTCGGACTATGGCTACACCTTC

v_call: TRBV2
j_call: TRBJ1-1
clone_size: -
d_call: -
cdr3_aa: CAGDGGNTEAFF
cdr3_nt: TGTGCCGGTGACGGAGGTAACACTGAAGCTTTCTTT

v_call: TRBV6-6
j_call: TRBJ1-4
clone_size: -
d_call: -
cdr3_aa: CASSMAVANEKLFF
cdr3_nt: TGTGCCAGCAGTATGGCAGTGGCTAATGAAAAACTGTTTTTT

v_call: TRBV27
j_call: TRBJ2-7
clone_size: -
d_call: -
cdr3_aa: CASSLGGPQYEQYF
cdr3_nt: TGTGCCAGCAGTTTAGGGGGACCTCAATACGAGCAGTACTTC

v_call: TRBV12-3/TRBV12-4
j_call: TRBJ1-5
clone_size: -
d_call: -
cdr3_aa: CASSRGGGTQPQHF
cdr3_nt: TGTGCCAGCAGTAGAGGGGGGGGCACTCAGCCCCAGCATTTT

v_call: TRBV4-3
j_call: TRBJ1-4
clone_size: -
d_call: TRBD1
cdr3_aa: CASSQDYRGMANEKLFF
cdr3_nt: TGCGCCAGCAGCCAAGATTACAGGGGGATGGCTAATGAAAAACTGTTTTTT

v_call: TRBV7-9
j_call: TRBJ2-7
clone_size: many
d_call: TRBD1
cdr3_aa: CASSDVQGVSEQYF
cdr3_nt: TGTGCCAGCAGCGATGTCCAGGGGGTCAGCGAGCAGTACTTC

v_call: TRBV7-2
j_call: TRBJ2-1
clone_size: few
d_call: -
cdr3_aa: CASNFQGGYDNEQFF
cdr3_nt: TGTGCCAGCAACTTCCAAGGAGGGTACGACAATGAGCAGTTCTTC

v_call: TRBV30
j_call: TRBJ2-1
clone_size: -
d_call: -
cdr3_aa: CAWSVLGGEQFF
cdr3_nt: TGTGCCTGGAGTGTATTGGGCGGTGAGCAGTTCTTC

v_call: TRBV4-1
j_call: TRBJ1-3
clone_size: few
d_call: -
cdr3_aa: CASSGGLSSGNTIYF
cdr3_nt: TGCGCCAGCAGCGGGGGCTTGAGCTCTGGAAACACCATATATTTT

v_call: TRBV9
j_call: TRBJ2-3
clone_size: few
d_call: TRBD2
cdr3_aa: CASSVAGLAGTDTQYF
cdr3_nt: TGTGCCAGCAGCGTAGCCGGGCTAGCGGGCACAGATACGCAGTATTTT

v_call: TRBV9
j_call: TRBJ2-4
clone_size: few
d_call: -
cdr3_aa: CASSVQKGQVPLAKNIQYF
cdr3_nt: TGTGCCAGCAGCGTCCAAAAGGGACAAGTACCCCTAGCCAAAAACATTCAGTACTTC

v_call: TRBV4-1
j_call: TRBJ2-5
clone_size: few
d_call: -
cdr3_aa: CASSQLIGGQQETQYF
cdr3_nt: TGCGCCAGCAGCCAATTGATCGGTGGGCAGCAAGAGACCCAGTACTTC

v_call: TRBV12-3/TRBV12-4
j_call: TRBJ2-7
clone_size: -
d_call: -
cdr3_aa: CASSLRETDEQYF
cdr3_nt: TGTGCCAGCAGCCTGAGGGAGACTGACGAGCAGTACTTC

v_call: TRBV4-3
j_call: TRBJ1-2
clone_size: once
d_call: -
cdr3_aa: CASSLGGANRYDYTF
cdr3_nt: TGCGCCAGCAGCCTAGGGGGGGCGAATCGTTATGACTACACCTTC

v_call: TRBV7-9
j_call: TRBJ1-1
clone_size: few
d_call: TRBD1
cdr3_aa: CASSPNRGESANTEAFF
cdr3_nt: TGTGCCAGCAGCCCAAACAGGGGTGAGTCGGCCAACACTGAAGCTTTCTTT